These 4 T cell receptor beta chains share one sample of origin, sequenced in a study of Graves' ophthalmopathy and Graves' hyperthyroidism. Scientists amplified the TCR beta CDR3 regions from RNA transcripts. Following a first-round RT-PCR that used HTBI primers, a second-round multiplex PCR was carried out. TCRdb redid the calling of the multiplex PCR reads with MiXCR, one entry per CDR3 protein. The data show about 740,000 distinct CDR3 sequences, roughly 40% seen once. Sequencing used peripheral blood. The receptor source for this set is an adult man with Graves' ophthalmopathy.

This clonotype occurred many times. The genes are TRBV9 and TRBJ1-1; possibly TRBD1 for D (5 bases). V was shortened by 2 bases and J by 5 bases, with 13 bases between the two germline ends. The germline V gene has CDR1 SGDLS and CDR2 YYNGEE. The CDR3 has 14 amino acids. Written as DNA, the CDR3 is TGTGCCAGCAGCGTCTCCGGGGCGAGGACTGAAGCTTTCTTT. This translates into CASSVSGARTEAFF.

Note on this clonotype: The junction and the germline gene differ at one end; a read error may be behind it. The rearrangement joins TRBV7-9 to TRBJ2-7, with D tentatively TRBD2 (5 bases). This CDR3 is built from 14 residues. Germline values: CDR1 SEHNR, CDR2 FQNEAQ (reference sequence). As DNA, the CDR3 is TGTTCCAGCAGCTTATTCCCGGGGTCCTACGAGCAGTACTTC. This gives the protein CSSSLFPGSYEQYF. Together with reference TRBV7-9 and TRBJ2-7, the CDR3 gives the full variable domain: DTGVSQNPRHKITKRGQNVTFRCDPISEHNRLYWYRQTLGQGPEFLTYFQNEAQLEKSRLLSDRFSAERPKGSFSTLEIQRTEQGDSAMYLCSSSLFPGSYEQYFGPGTRLTVT.

In nucleotides, the CDR3 is TGTGCCAGCAGCTCGCGACTAGCGGGGGAGAGGCATACGCAGTATTTT. Translation: CASSSRLAGERHTQYF. This sequence joins TRBV7-9 and TRBJ2-3; 12 bases are shared with TRBD2. Germline V gives CDR1 SEHNR, CDR2 FQNEAQ (reference sequence). The V gene end was trimmed by 4 bases and the J gene end by 7 bases; junction bases not matched to a gene: 9. The CDR3 length is 16 residues.

This clonotype was seen at least ten times. The chain joins TRBV9 to TRBJ2-7; no clear D. The V gene lost 3 bases and the J gene lost 0 bases, with 4 bases spanning the gap. This CDR3 spans 12 amino acids. Germline CDR1 SGDLS, CDR2 YYNGEE. The CDR3 protein is CASSGPSYEQYF. The CDR3 DNA sequence: TGTGCCAGCAGCGGACCCTCCTACGAGCAGTACTTC. Complete variable domain (other parts from reference TRBV9 and TRBJ2-7): DSGVTQTPKHLITATGQRVTLRCSPRSGDLSVYWYQQSLDQGLQFLIQYYNGEERAKGNILERFSAQQFPDLHSELNLSSLELGDSALYFCASSGPSYEQYFGPGTRLTVT.